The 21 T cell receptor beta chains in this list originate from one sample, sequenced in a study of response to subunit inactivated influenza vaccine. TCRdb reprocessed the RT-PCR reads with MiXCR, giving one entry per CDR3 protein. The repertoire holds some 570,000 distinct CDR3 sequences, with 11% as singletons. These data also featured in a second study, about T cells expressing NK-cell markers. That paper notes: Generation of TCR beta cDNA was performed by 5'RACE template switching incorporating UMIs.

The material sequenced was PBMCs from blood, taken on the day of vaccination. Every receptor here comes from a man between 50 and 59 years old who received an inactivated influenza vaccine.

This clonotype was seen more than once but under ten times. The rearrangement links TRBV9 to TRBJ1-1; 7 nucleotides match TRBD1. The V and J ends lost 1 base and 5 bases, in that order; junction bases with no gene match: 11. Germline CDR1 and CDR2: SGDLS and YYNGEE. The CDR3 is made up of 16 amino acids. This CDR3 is CASSVSPGTDLTEAFF. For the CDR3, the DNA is TGTGCCAGCAGCGTATCACCCGGGACAGACCTAACTGAAGCTTTCTTT.

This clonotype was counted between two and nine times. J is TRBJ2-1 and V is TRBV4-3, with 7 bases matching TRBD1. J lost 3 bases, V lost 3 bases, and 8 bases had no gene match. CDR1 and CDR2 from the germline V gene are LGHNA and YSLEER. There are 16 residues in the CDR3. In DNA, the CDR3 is TGCGCCAGCAGCCATAATCAGGGGGATTTCTACAATGAGCAGTTCTTC. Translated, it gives CASSHNQGDFYNEQFF.

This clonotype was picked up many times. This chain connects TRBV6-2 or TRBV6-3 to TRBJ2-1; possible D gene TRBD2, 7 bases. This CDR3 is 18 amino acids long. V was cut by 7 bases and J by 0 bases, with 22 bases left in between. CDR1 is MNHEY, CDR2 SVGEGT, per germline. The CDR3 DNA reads TGTGCCAGCATCGGTTCGGGGGGCCGTCCAAGCTCCTACAATGAGCAGTTCTTC. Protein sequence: CASIGSGGRPSSYNEQFF.

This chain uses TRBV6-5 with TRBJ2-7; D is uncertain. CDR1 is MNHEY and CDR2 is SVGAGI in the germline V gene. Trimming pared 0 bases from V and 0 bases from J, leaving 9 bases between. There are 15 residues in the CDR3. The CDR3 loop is CASSYSTRSSYEQYF. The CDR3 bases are TGTGCCAGCAGTTACTCGACACGTAGCTCCTACGAGCAGTACTTC.

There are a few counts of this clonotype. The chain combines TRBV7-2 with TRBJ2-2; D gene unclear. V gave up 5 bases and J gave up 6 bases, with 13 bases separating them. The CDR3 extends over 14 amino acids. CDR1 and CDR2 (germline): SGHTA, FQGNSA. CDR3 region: CASSPLGRAGELFF. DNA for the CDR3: TGTGCCAGCAGCCCCCTGGGAAGGGCCGGGGAGCTGTTTTTT.

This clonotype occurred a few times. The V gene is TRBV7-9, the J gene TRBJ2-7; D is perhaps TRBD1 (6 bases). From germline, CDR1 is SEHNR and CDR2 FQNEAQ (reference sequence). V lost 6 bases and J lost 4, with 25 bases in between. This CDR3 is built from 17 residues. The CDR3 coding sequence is TGTGCCAGCAGACCGATACCAACCCGGACAGCTTGGTACGAGCAGTACTTC. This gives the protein CASRPIPTRTAWYEQYF.

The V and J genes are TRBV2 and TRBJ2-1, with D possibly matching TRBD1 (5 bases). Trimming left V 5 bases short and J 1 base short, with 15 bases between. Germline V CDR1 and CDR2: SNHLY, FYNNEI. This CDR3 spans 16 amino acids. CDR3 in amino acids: CASSYDRMGSYNEQFF. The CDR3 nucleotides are TGTGCCAGCAGTTATGACAGAATGGGTTCCTACAATGAGCAGTTCTTC.

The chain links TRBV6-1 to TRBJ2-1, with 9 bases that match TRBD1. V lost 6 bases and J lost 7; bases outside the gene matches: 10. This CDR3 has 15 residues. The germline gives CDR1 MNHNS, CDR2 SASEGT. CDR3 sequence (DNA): TGTGCCAGCAGCCTGACAGGGGGTGGGGGTAATGAGCAGTTCTTC. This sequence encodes CASSLTGGGGNEQFF.

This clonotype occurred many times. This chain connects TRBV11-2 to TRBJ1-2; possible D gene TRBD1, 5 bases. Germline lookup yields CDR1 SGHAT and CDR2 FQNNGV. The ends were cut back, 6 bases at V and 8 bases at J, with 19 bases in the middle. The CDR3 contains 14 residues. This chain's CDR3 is CASRSGRVKNGYTF. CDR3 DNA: TGTGCCAGCAGATCGGGCAGGGTTAAGAACGGCTACACCTTC.

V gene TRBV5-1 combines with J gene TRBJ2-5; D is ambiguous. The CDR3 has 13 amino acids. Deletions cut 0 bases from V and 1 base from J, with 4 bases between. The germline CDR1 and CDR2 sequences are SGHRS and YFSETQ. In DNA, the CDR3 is TGCGCCAGCAGCTTGGACCTCCAAGAGACCCAGTACTTC. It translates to CASSLDLQETQYF.

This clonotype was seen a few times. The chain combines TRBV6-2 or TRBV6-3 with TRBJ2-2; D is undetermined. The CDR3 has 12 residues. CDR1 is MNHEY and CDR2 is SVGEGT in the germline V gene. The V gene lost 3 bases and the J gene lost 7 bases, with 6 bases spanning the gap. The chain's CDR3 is CASSYFDGELFF. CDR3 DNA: TGTGCCAGCAGTTATTTCGACGGGGAGCTGTTTTTT.

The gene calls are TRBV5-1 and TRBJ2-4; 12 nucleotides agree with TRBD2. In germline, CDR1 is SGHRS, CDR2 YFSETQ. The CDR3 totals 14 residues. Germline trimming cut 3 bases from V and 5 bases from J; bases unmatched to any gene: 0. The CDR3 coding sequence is TGCGCCAGCAGCTCTAGCGGGGGGGAAAACATTCAGTACTTC. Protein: CASSSSGGENIQYF.

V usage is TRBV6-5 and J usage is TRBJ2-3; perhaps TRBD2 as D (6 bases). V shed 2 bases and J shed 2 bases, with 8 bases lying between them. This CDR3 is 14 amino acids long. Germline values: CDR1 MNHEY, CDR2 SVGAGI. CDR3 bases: TGTGCCAGCAGTTACGGGAGGTACACAGATACGCAGTATTTT. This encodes CASSYGRYTDTQYF.

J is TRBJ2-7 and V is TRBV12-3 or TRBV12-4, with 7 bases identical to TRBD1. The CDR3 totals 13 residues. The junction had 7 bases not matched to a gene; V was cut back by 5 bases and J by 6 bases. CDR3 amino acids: CASSPGQFGEQYF. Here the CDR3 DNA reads TGTGCCAGCAGTCCGGGACAGTTCGGCGAGCAGTACTTC.

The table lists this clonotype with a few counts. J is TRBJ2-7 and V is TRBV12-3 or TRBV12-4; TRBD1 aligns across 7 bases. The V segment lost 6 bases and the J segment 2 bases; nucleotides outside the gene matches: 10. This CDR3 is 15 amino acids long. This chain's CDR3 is CASSTRGTGPYEQYF. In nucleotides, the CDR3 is TGTGCCAGCAGCACCAGGGGGACGGGGCCCTACGAGCAGTACTTC.

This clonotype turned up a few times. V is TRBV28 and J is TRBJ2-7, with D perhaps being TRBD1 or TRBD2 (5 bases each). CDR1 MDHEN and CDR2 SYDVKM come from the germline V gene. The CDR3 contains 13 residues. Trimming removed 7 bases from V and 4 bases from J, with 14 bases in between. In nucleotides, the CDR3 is TGTGCCAGCACCCCCGCGAGGGGTTACGAGCAGTACTTC. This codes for CASTPARGYEQYF.

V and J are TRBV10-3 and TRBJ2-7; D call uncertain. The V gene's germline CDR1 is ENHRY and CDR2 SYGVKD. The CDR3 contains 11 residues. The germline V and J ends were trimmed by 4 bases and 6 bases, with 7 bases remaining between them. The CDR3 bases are TGTGCCATCAGTGTAAGGGCCGAGCAGTACTTC. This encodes CAISVRAEQYF.

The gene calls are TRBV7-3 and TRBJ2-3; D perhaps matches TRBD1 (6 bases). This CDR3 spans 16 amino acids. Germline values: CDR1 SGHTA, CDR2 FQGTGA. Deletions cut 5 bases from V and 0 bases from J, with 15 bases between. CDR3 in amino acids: CASSAVGRGSTDTQYF. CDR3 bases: TGTGCCAGCAGCGCCGTGGGCAGGGGCAGCACAGATACGCAGTATTTT.

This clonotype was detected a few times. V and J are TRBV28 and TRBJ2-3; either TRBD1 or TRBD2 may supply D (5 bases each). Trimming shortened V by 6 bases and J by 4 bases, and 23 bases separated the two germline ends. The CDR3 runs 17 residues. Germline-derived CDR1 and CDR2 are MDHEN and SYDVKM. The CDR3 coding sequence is TGTGCCAGCAGATACCTCGGGGTGGGGGAATTTCCAGATACGCAGTATTTT. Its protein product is CASRYLGVGEFPDTQYF. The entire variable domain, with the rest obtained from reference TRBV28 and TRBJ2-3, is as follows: DVKVTQSSRYLVKRTGEKVFLECVQDMDHENMFWYRQDPGLGLRLIYFSYDVKMKEKGDIPEGYSVSREKKERFSLILESASTNQTSMYLCASRYLGVGEFPDTQYFGPGTRLTVL.

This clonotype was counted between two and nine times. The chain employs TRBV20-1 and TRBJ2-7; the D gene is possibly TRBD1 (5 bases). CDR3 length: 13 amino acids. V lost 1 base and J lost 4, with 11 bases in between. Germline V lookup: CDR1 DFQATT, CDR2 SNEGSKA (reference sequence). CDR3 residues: CSARGSQGYEQYF. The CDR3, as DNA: TGCAGTGCTAGAGGAAGTCAGGGTTACGAGCAGTACTTC.

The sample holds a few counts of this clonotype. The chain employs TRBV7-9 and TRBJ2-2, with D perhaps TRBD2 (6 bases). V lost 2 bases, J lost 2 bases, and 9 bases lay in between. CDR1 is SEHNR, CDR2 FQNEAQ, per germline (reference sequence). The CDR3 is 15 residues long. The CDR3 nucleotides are TGTGCCAGCAGCTTACGGAGGGGTAACACCGGGGAGCTGTTTTTT. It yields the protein CASSLRRGNTGELFF.